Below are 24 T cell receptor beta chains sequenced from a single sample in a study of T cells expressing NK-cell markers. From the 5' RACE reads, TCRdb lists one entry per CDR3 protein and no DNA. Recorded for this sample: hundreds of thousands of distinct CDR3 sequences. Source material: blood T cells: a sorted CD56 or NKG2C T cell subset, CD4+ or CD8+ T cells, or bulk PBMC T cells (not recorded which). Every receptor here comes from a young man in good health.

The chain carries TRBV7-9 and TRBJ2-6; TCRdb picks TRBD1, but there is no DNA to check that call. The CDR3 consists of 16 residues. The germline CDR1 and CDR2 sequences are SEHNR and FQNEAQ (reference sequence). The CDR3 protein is CASSLEWTAGANVLTF.

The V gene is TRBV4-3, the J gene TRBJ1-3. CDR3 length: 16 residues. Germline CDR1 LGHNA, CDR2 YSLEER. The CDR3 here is CASSQDEGRFGNTIYF.

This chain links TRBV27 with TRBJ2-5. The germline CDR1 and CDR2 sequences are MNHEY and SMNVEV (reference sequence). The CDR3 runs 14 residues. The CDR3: CASSLQGRRETQYF.

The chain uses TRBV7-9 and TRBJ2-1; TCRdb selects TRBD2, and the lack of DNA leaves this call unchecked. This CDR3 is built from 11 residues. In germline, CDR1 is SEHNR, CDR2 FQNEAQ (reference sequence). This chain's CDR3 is CATLGGNEQFF.

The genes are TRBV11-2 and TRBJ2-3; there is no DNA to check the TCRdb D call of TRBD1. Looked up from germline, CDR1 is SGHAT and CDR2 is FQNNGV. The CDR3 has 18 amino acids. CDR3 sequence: CASSSLNRGRLPADTQYF.

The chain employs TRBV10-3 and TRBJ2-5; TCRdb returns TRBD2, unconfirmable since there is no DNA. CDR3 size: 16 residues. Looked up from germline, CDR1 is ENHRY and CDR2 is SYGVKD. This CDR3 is CAISLTAGRAQETQYF.

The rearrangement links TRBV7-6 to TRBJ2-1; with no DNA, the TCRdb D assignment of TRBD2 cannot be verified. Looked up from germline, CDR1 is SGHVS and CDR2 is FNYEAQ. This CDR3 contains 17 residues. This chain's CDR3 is CASSPTGGGRAHNEQFF.

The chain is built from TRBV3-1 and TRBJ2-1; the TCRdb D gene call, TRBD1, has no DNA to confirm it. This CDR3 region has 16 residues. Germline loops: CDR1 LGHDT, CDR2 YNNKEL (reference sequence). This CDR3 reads CASSQGLARAGGEQFF.

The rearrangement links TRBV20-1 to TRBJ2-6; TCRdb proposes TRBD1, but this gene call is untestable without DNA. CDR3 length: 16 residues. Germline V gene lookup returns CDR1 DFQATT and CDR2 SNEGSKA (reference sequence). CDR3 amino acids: CSAFTGATSGANVLTF.

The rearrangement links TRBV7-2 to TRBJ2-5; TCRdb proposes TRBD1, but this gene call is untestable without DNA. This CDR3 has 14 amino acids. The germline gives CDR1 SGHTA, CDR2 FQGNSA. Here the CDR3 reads CASSLAVLQETQYF.

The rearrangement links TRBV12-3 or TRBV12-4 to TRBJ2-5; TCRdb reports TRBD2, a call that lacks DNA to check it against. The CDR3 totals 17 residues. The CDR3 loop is CASSLGFSGGLQETQYF.

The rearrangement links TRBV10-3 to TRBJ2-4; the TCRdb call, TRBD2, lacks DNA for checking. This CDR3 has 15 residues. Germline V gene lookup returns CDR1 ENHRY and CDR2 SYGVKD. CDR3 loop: CAIRMGPGPSDIQYF.

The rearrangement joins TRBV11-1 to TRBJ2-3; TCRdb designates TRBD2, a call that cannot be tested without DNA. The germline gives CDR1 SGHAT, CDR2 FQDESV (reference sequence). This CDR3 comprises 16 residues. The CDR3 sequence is CASSPHRGRVPNTQYF.

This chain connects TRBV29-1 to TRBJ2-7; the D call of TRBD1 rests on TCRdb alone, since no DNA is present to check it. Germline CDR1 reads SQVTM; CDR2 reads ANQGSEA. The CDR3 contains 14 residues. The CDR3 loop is CSVKRGGKDYEQYF.

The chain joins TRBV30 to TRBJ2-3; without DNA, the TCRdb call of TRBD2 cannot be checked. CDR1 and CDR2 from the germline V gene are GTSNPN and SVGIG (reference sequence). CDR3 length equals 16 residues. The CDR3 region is CAWSTGLVTRTDTQYF.

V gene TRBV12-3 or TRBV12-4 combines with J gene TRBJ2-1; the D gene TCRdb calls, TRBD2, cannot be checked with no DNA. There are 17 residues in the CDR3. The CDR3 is CASTAPTLAVTRNEQFF.

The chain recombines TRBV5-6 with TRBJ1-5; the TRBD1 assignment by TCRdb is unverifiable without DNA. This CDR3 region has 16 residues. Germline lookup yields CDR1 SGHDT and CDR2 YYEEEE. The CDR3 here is CASSLQGAMSNQPQHF. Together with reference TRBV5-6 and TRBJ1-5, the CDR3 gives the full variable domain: DAGVTQSPTHLIKTRGQQVTLRCSPKSGHDTVSWYQQALGQGPQFIFQYYEEEERQRGNFPDRFSGHQFPNYSSELNVNALLLGDSALYLCASSLQGAMSNQPQHFGDGTRLSIL.

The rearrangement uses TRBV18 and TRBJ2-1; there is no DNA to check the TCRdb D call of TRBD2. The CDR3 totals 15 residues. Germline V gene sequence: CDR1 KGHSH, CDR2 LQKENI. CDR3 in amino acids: CASSLGLGPNNEQFF. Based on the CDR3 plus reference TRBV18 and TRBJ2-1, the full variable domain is NAGVMQNPRHLVRRRGQEARLRCSPMKGHSHVYWYRQLPEEGLKFMVYLQKENIIDESGMPKERFSAEFPKEGPSILRIQQVVRGDSAAYFCASSLGLGPNNEQFFGPGTRLTVL.

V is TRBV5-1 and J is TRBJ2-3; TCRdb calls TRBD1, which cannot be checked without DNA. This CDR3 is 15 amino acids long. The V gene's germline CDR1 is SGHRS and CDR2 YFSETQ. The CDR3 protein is CASSVGTGIEDTQYF.

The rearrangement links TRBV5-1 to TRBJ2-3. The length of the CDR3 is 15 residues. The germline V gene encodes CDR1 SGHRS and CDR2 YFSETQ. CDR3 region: CASSLSGPSTDTQYF. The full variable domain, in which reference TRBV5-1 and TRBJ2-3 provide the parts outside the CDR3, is KAGVTQTPRYLIKTRGQQVTLSCSPISGHRSVSWYQQTPGQGLQFLFEYFSETQRNKGNFPGRFSGRQFSNSRSEMNVSTLELGDSALYLCASSLSGPSTDTQYFGPGTRLTVL.

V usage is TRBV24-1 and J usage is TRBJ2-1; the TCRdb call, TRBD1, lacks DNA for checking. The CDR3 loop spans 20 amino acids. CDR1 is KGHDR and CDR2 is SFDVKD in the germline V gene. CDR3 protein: CATSDPSEGSGSGWWNEQFF.

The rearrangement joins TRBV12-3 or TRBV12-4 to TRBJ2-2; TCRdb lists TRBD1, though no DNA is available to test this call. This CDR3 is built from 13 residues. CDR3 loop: CASTAGGNGELFF.

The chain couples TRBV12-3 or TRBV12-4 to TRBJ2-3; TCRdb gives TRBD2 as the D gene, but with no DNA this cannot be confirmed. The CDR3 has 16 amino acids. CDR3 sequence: CASSTMTSGRRDTQYF.

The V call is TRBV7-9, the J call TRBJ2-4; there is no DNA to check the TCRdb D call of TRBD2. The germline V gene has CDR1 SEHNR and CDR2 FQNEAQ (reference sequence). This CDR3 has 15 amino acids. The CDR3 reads CASSSRSGLANIQYF.